Here is one T cell receptor (beta chain) with its context. TCRdb keeps only in-frame clones here, not all; method: immunoSEQ multiplex PCR. This sample carries about 340,000 clones, 93% of them seen once, and the ten largest clones take about 5.8%. This CDR3 spans 15 amino acids. In germline, CDR1 is MNHEY, CDR2 SMNVEV (reference sequence). Germline trimming cut 4 bases from V and 5 bases from J; bases unmatched to any gene: 9. This entry belongs to a study of brain T cells in children with intractable seizures. The sample's time point: blood from clinic visit 5 months post-surgery; TSC patient then seizure free.

The V and J genes are TRBV27 and TRBJ2-3; 7 positions agree with TRBD1. The source is a boy under three years old with tuberous sclerosis and intractable seizures. The sample in question was peripheral blood, obtained around 5 months after surgery. DNA of the CDR3: TGTGCCAGCAGTTATAGGCAGGGGGTTGGAGATACGCAGTATTTT. The encoded protein is CASSYRQGVGDTQYF.